This TCR beta chain was observed in a study of cytomegalovirus exposure and HLA in healthy donors. With 60 Vbeta and 13 Jbeta primers, the PCR was carried out. Data came from immunoSEQ multiplex PCR; TCRdb stores just in-frame clones and leaves some out. The repertoire holds 99,000 or so clones, with roughly 80% as singletons. Germline values: CDR1 MDHEN, CDR2 SYDVKM. The CDR3 length is 16 residues. With 5 bases clipped from V and 3 bases from J, the junction kept 5 bases outside the gene matches. The source is a man aged 25-45 years in good health and CMV-seropositive. The chain employs TRBV28 and TRBJ2-3; 13 bases are a match to TRBD2. What was sequenced was PBMCs. The CDR3 spells CASSLGLAGATDTQYF. DNA for the CDR3: TGTGCCAGCAGTCTAGGACTAGCGGGGGCGACAGATACGCAGTATTTT.